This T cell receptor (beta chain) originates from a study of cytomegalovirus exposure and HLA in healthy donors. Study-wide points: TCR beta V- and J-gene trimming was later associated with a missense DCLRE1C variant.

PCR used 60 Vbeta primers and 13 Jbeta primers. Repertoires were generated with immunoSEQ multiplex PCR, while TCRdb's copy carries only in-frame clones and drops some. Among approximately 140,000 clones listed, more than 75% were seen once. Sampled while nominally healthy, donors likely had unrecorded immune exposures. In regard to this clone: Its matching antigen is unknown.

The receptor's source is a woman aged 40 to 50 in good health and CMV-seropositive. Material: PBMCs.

CDR3 protein: CASLTVGATEAFF. The DNA for the CDR3 is TGTGCCAGTTTAACAGTGGGGGCTACTGAAGCTTTCTTT. The chain links TRBV6-5 to TRBJ1-1, with D perhaps TRBD1 (6 bases). The CDR3 spans 13 residues. Trimming pared 9 bases from V and 5 bases from J, leaving 16 bases between. Germline CDR1 and CDR2: MNHEY and SVGAGI.